Listed below are T cell receptor beta chains from one sample, sequenced in a study of cytomegalovirus exposure and HLA in healthy donors. Here immunoSEQ multiplex PCR was the method, and the copy in TCRdb shows in-frame clones only, minus some. Of fewer than 120,000 clones detected, 76% appear once; the ten largest clones hold about an eighth. Sequences were obtained from PBMCs. These receptors were taken from a man between 25 and 39 years old in good health and CMV-seropositive. The CDR3 runs from the conserved cysteine through the conserved F or W. D genes are given only for firm matches. Clone size is stated in some rows and not others, as once, few, many or a class when expanded.

TRBV7-8	few	TRBD1	TRBJ2-2	TGTGCCAGCAGCTTCCGGGACAGGGGGTACGGGGAGCTGTTTTTT	CASSFRDRGYGELFF
TRBV7-9	NA	TRBD2	TRBJ2-7	TGTGCCAGCAGCCCCACTAGCGGGGGGTCCTACGAGCAGTACTTC	CASSPTSGGSYEQYF
TRBV5-6	NA	NA	TRBJ1-1	TGTGCCAGCAGCTTGGAACCAGGTAGGAACACTGAAGCTTTCTTT	CASSLEPGRNTEAFF
TRBV21-1	NA	NA	TRBJ2-7	TGTGCCAGCAGCAAGGGGAGCTCCTACGAGCAGTACTTC	CASSKGSSYEQYF
TRBV9	NA	NA	TRBJ2-5	TGTGCCAGCAGCGTAGGGGGACTGGGTTTTCGGGAGACCCAGTACTTC	CASSVGGLGFRETQYF
TRBV21-1	few	NA	TRBJ2-7	TGTGCCAGCAGCAAGCTCACTAGCGGGGATCAGTACGAGCAGTACTTC	CASSKLTSGDQYEQYF
TRBV10-3	NA	TRBD1	TRBJ1-5	TGTGCCAGACACCCAGGGGGATGCAATATTTTGTATTGGCCCCAGCATTTT	CARHPGGCNILYWPQHF
TRBV19	NA	NA	TRBJ1-1	TGTGCCAGTAGGCTCGCGGGCAACACTGAAGCTTTCTTT	CASRLAGNTEAFF
TRBV21-1	NA	NA	TRBJ2-3	TGTGCCAGCAGCAAAGGGGGGGGGCGCACAGATACGCAGTATTTT	CASSKGGGRTDTQYF
TRBV27	NA	NA	TRBJ1-6	TGTGCCAGCAGTTTCAGTGGCGGGCCTAATGAGGTTTCACCCCTCCACTTT	CASSFSGGPNEVSPLHF
TRBV7-4	NA	NA	TRBJ2-7	TGTGCCAGCAGCTGGGAGGGGGGGAGTGTACACGAGCAGTACTTC	CASSWEGGSVHEQYF
TRBV28	NA	NA	TRBJ2-3	TGTGCCAGCAGTTTAATGGGGGGCGGGGGTCGCAGCACAGATACGCAGTATTTT	CASSLMGGGGRSTDTQYF
TRBV2	NA	TRBD1	TRBJ2-2	TGTGCCAGCACAGGGACAGGGAACACCGGGGAGCTGTTTTTT	CASTGTGNTGELFF
TRBV18	NA	TRBD1	TRBJ2-3	TGTGCCAGCTCACCTCAGGGGGTGAGCACAGATACGCAGTATTTT	CASSPQGVSTDTQYF
TRBV29-1	NA	NA	TRBJ2-2	TGCAGCGTTGATAGGGGCACCGGGGAGCTGTTTTTT	CSVDRGTGELFF
TRBV6-5	few	TRBD1	TRBJ2-7	TGTGCCAGCAGTTACTCGGACAGGGGCGGGGTCGAGCAGTACTTC	CASSYSDRGGVEQYF
TRBV6-5	NA	TRBD2	TRBJ2-7	TGTGCCAGCAGTCGGACTAGCGGGGTCTACGAGCAGTACTTC	CASSRTSGVYEQYF
TRBV7-8	NA	TRBD1	TRBJ1-5	TGTGCCAGCAGCCCGCGTGTTGGAGGGGGCTATCAGCCCCAGCATTTT	CASSPRVGGGYQPQHF
TRBV27	NA	NA	TRBJ2-7	TGTGCCAGCAGTCCCCTGGACAGCTACGAGCAGTACTTC	CASSPLDSYEQYF
TRBV28	NA	NA	TRBJ1-4	TGTGCCAGCGGAGGTCGTCCGGCAACCAATGAAAAACTGTTTTTT	CASGGRPATNEKLFF
TRBV19	NA	TRBD1	TRBJ2-2	TGTGCCAGTAGTCCCAGGGGGACCGGGGAGCTGTTTTTT	CASSPRGTGELFF
TRBV29-1	NA	NA	TRBJ1-2	TGCAGCGTTGACGGGCAGGGTGATGGCTACACCTTC	CSVDGQGDGYTF
TRBV10-1	NA	TRBD1	TRBJ2-5	TGCGCCAGCAGGGGACAGTGGCTACAAGAGACCCAGTACTTC	CASRGQWLQETQYF
TRBV2	NA	NA	TRBJ1-5	TGTGCCAGCAGTGAAAACAGCCCTAGCAATCAGCCCCAGCATTTT	CASSENSPSNQPQHF
TRBV10-1	few	NA	TRBJ2-5	TGCGCCAGCAGTGACCTCGGGAAGACCCAGTACTTC	CASSDLGKTQYF
TRBV5-1	once	NA	TRBJ1-3	TGCGCCAGCAGCCCCAGGGGCGCTGAGGGAAACACCATATATTTT	CASSPRGAEGNTIYF
TRBV7-9	NA	NA	TRBJ2-5	TGTGCCAGCAGCTTAGCGGGGGCTGTTGAGACCCAGTACTTC	CASSLAGAVETQYF
TRBV4-3	NA	TRBD2	TRBJ2-1	TGCGCCAGCAGCCAAGGGGGAGGACTAGCGGGAGAGCAGTTCTTC	CASSQGGGLAGEQFF
TRBV6-1	NA	NA	TRBJ1-2	TGTGCCAGCAGTGAAGCGGGAGGGCTTCATGGCTACACCTTC	CASSEAGGLHGYTF
TRBV9	NA	TRBD1	TRBJ1-6	TGTGCCAGCTCAGGGGGTAGCAATAATTCACCCCTCCACTTT	CASSGGSNNSPLHF
TRBV28	NA	NA	TRBJ1-4	TGTGCCAGCAGCGGGTTGGTATCGGGAAAACTGTTTTTT	CASSGLVSGKLFF
TRBV4-2	few	TRBD2	TRBJ2-1	TGTGCCAGCAGCCTGGGAGCGGGGTCGGGCAATGAGCAGTTCTTC	CASSLGAGSGNEQFF
TRBV9	NA	NA	TRBJ2-2	TGTGCCAGCAGCGTAATCATCGGGGGGCCCGGGGAGCTGTTTTTT	CASSVIIGGPGELFF
TRBV4-3	NA	NA	TRBJ2-2	TGCGCCAGCAGCCAACAGGGTCCCGGGGAGCTGTTTTTT	CASSQQGPGELFF
TRBV7-8	once	TRBD2	TRBJ2-1	TGTGCCAGCAGCCACCGCCGGGCGGGGGGGCCCGGCAAGCAGTTCTTC	CASSHRRAGGPGKQFF
TRBV7-6	NA	NA	TRBJ2-3	TGTGCCAGCAGCTCTTACCCCGCGGGACCGCCCCGGCATACGCAGTATTTT	CASSSYPAGPPRHTQYF
TRBV5-6	NA	TRBD1	TRBJ1-5	TGTGCCAGCAGCTTGGCGTCAGGGGGTAATCAGCCCCAGCATTTT	CASSLASGGNQPQHF